The rows below give T cell receptor beta chains drawn from one sample of a study of blood T cell repertoires in COVID-19. The method was immunoSEQ multiplex PCR; TCRdb's version includes in-frame clones alone and lacks a portion of them. Among over 50,000 clones listed, 80% to 90% were seen once. Material: PBMCs or T cells enriched from blood (not recorded which). The source of these receptors is a woman aged 40-49 years with acute COVID-19. Each CDR3 is given with its conserved first and last residue. The D gene is left open where the match is weak. Clone size appears in some rows only: once, few, many, or a class for an expanded clone.

J | V | D | size | CDR3 | DNA
TRBJ2-2 | TRBV2 | TRBD2 | NA | CASRTPGLASSTGELFF | TGTGCCAGCAGAACTCCGGGACTAGCGTCCTCCACCGGGGAGCTGTTTTTT
TRBJ1-5 | TRBV4-1 | NA | NA | CASSHHRRGGQPQHF | TGCGCCAGCAGCCACCATAGGCGGGGGGGTCAGCCCCAGCATTTT
TRBJ1-5 | TRBV18 | NA | NA | CASSLFGSTINQPQHF | TGTGCCAGCTCACTCTTCGGGTCGACTATCAATCAGCCCCAGCATTTT
TRBJ2-7 | TRBV28 | NA | NA | CASSLRLMAEQYF | TGTGCCAGCAGTTTAAGACTAATGGCCGAGCAGTACTTC
TRBJ2-3 | TRBV10-2 | TRBD2 | NA | CASTPSGLTDTQYF | TGCGCCAGCACACCTAGCGGACTCACAGATACGCAGTATTTT
TRBJ1-2 | TRBV28 | TRBD1 | NA | CASSPRTNRGSGYTF | TGTGCCAGCAGTCCGCGAACTAACAGGGGTTCTGGCTACACCTTC
TRBJ2-1 | TRBV15 | NA | NA | CATSRGGSSYNEQFF | TGTGCCACCAGCAGAGGAGGGAGCTCCTACAATGAGCAGTTCTTC
TRBJ1-2 | TRBV14 | NA | NA | CASSRRGRREKEGYTF | TGTGCCAGCAGCCGGCGAGGGAGGAGAGAGAAGGAAGGCTACACCTTC
TRBJ2-1 | TRBV6-2/TRBV6-3 | TRBD1 | once | CASSYGTGRGNEQFF | TGTGCCAGCAGTTACGGGACAGGAAGGGGCAATGAGCAGTTCTTC
TRBJ2-3 | TRBV7-9 | TRBD2 | once | CASSPHGTTCDTQYF | TGTGCCAGCAGCCCTCATGGGACTACTTGCGATACGCAGTATTTT
TRBJ2-7 | TRBV24-1 | TRBD1 | NA | CATSDSGTGNTYEQYF | TGTGCCACCAGTGATTCCGGGACAGGGAACACCTACGAGCAGTACTTC
TRBJ2-5 | TRBV6-1 | NA | NA | CASSEAVGGPFTQYF | TGTGCCAGCAGTGAAGCGGTGGGAGGCCCTTTCACCCAGTACTTC
TRBJ2-7 | TRBV28 | NA | NA | CATRASYEQYF | TGTGCCACTAGAGCGAGTTACGAGCAGTACTTC
TRBJ2-5 | TRBV9 | NA | NA | CASSITGSETQYF | TGTGCCAGCAGCATCACAGGGTCAGAGACCCAGTACTTC
TRBJ1-2 | TRBV5-4 | NA | NA | CASSLEQGIGYGYTF | TGTGCCAGCAGCTTGGAGCAGGGGATCGGCTATGGCTACACCTTC
TRBJ2-1 | TRBV10-2 | NA | NA | CASSAEPAYNEQFF | TGCGCCAGCAGTGCTGAACCGGCCTACAATGAGCAGTTCTTC
TRBJ2-5 | TRBV11-3 | NA | NA | CASSRTDGVQETQYF | TGTGCCAGCAGCCGTACCGACGGGGTCCAAGAGACCCAGTACTTC
TRBJ2-7 | TRBV5-1 | NA | NA | CASSLVQNYEQYF | TGCGCCAGCAGCTTGGTCCAGAACTACGAGCAGTACTTC
TRBJ1-6 | TRBV5-1 | TRBD1 | NA | CASSPRQGSYNSPLHF | TGCGCCAGCAGCCCCCGACAGGGCTCCTATAATTCACCCCTCCACTTT
TRBJ2-2 | TRBV5-1 | TRBD1 | NA | CASSQTGTNTGELFF | TGCGCCAGCAGCCAGACAGGGACGAACACCGGGGAGCTGTTTTTT
TRBJ1-5 | TRBV7-9 | NA | NA | CASSLEGIGIQPQHF | TGTGCCAGCAGCTTGGAGGGGATAGGAATCCAGCCCCAGCATTTT
TRBJ2-2 | TRBV5-1 | TRBD2 | NA | CASSLGPSGTSGTGELFF | TGCGCCAGCAGCTTGGGACCCTCCGGGACTAGCGGGACCGGGGAGCTGTTTTTT
TRBJ1-5 | TRBV18 | TRBD1 | once | CASSPMSGTGGDQPQHF | TGTGCCAGCTCACCAATGTCCGGGACAGGGGGCGATCAGCCCCAGCATTTT
TRBJ1-2 | TRBV28 | TRBD1 | NA | CASSFQGDLNYGYTF | TGTGCCAGCAGTTTCCAGGGGGATCTTAACTATGGCTACACCTTC
TRBJ1-1 | TRBV5-6 | NA | NA | CASSPLRTNTEAFF | TGTGCCAGCAGCCCTCTGAGAACGAACACTGAAGCTTTCTTT
TRBJ2-1 | TRBV18 | TRBD2 | NA | CASSVLAGGSNEQFF | TGTGCCAGCTCGGTGCTAGCGGGAGGGTCGAATGAGCAGTTCTTC
TRBJ1-1 | TRBV19 | NA | NA | CASSQRWFTEAFF | TGTGCGAGCTCCCAGCGGTGGTTCACTGAAGCTTTCTTT
TRBJ2-3 | TRBV6-1 | TRBD2 | NA | CASSGDLAGPRHTQYF | TGTGCCAGCAGTGGAGACTTAGCGGGACCCCGGCATACGCAGTATTTT
TRBJ1-6 | TRBV28 | NA | NA | CASSSPTGPNSPLHF | TGTGCCAGCAGTTCCCCGACAGGACCTAATTCACCCCTCCACTTT
TRBJ2-5 | TRBV7-6 | NA | NA | CASSLAVTAETQYF | TGTGCCAGCAGCTTAGCGGTGACAGCAGAGACCCAGTACTTC
TRBJ2-1 | TRBV6-5 | TRBD1 | NA | CASLQGSSYNEQFF | TGTGCCAGCCTACAGGGGAGCTCCTACAATGAGCAGTTCTTC
TRBJ2-5 | TRBV7-9 | TRBD2 | NA | CAGLREGETQYF | TGTGCCGGACTAAGGGAGGGAGAGACCCAGTACTTC
TRBJ2-2 | TRBV2 | NA | NA | CASSDYGRGNGELFF | TGTGCCAGCAGTGATTACGGGAGAGGGAACGGGGAGCTGTTTTTT
TRBJ2-2 | TRBV28 | NA | NA | CATLHKNTGELFF | TGTGCCACCTTACACAAAAACACCGGGGAGCTGTTTTTT
TRBJ2-1 | TRBV6-2/TRBV6-3 | NA | few | CASSYIFDEQFF | TGTGCCAGCAGTTACATCTTCGATGAGCAGTTCTTC
TRBJ2-4 | TRBV5-1 | TRBD1 | once | CASSLGQGVGQYF | TGCGCCAGCAGCTTGGGACAGGGGGTTGGTCAGTACTTC
TRBJ1-1 | TRBV28 | NA | NA | CASSLTDLLVNTEAFF | TGTGCCAGCAGTTTAACAGACCTTTTGGTAAACACTGAAGCTTTCTTT
TRBJ1-4 | TRBV3-1/TRBV3-2 | NA | once | CASSQAGQLATNEKLFF | TGTGCCAGCAGCCAAGCAGGGCAACTTGCAACTAATGAAAAACTGTTTTTT
TRBJ1-6 | TRBV5-1 | NA | NA | CASSLVGGEDSPLHF | TGCGCCAGCAGCTTGGTGGGGGGAGAAGATTCACCCCTCCACTTT
TRBJ2-7 | TRBV28 | NA | NA | CASRESGVAEQYF | TGTGCCAGCAGAGAATCAGGGGTAGCCGAGCAGTACTTC
TRBJ1-4 | TRBV6-5 | NA | NA | CASYDSSLNEKLFF | TGTGCCAGCTACGACAGCAGCCTTAATGAAAAACTGTTTTTT
TRBJ1-6 | TRBV11-2 | NA | NA | CASSSGAGGSPLHF | TGTGCCAGCAGCTCCGGCGCGGGGGGTTCACCCCTCCACTTT
TRBJ2-5 | TRBV28 | TRBD1 | NA | CASNTQGGLGETQYF | TGTGCCAGCAATACCCAAGGGGGCCTGGGAGAGACCCAGTACTTC
TRBJ2-7 | TRBV29-1 | TRBD1 | NA | CSVHRQGAYEQYF | TGCAGCGTCCATAGACAGGGGGCCTACGAGCAGTACTTC
TRBJ1-5 | TRBV5-6 | NA | NA | CASSLGGPRSDQPQHF | TGTGCCAGCAGCTTGGGAGGGCCGAGGTCGGATCAGCCCCAGCATTTT
TRBJ1-5 | TRBV9 | NA | NA | CASSSGSGNQPQHF | TGTGCCTCCTCTAGCGGGTCGGGCAATCAGCCCCAGCATTTT
TRBJ1-2 | TRBV27 | NA | NA | CASSFGRRDYGYTF | TGTGCCAGCAGTTTTGGGAGGCGCGACTATGGCTACACCTTC
TRBJ2-2 | TRBV5-1 | NA | NA | CASSLGGSSSGELFF | TGCGCCAGCAGCTTGGGGGGCTCTTCCTCCGGGGAGCTGTTTTTT
TRBJ1-5 | TRBV28 | NA | NA | CASSQVSGSNQPQHF | TGTGCCAGCAGTCAGGTATCCGGTAGCAATCAGCCCCAGCATTTT
TRBJ2-1 | TRBV19 | TRBD1 | NA | CASTLDRGSYNEQFF | TGTGCCAGTACCCTCGACAGGGGCTCCTACAATGAGCAGTTCTTC
TRBJ1-1 | TRBV9 | NA | NA | CASSVEQGPTRAFF | TGTGCCAGCAGCGTAGAACAGGGCCCTACTCGAGCTTTCTTT
TRBJ1-5 | TRBV6-5 | TRBD1 | NA | CATFGTGGRNQPQHF | TGTGCCACTTTCGGGACAGGGGGCCGCAATCAGCCCCAGCATTTT